This T cell receptor (beta chain) was retrieved from a study of brain T cells in children with intractable seizures. Whole-study findings and limits: Absence of clones before surgery may stem from lower sequencing depth.

As to this clone: Antigen: not known.

Generated by immunoSEQ multiplex PCR, the TCRdb table keeps only in-frame clones and is missing some. The table includes about 120,000 clones, approximately 94% detected once. The germline gives CDR1 SGHRS, CDR2 YFSETQ. The CDR3 is made up of 20 amino acids. Trimming removed 1 base at V and 0 bases at J, with 25 bases between. Only cases whose brain tissue showed the highest T cell transcript signatures were sequenced. Before surgery, patients took at least one anti-epileptic drug. This sequence joins TRBV5-1 and TRBJ2-5, with a possible D match to TRBD2 (7 bases). The sequence was collected from a boy under three years old with hemimegalencephaly and intractable seizures. The source material was peripheral blood, sampled at surgery. The CDR3 loop reads CASSLFPGLMAGAYQETQYF. CDR3 nucleotide sequence: TGCGCCAGCAGCTTGTTCCCAGGGTTAATGGCGGGGGCCTACCAAGAGACCCAGTACTTC.